One sample yielded the 19 T cell receptor beta chains listed below, sequenced in a study of blood T cell repertoires in COVID-19. Assay used: immunoSEQ multiplex PCR; TCRdb lists only in-frame clones, some missing. In the table there are 150,000 to 200,000 clones, around 85% of which are singletons. Source material: peripheral blood. The receptors were gathered from a man aged 55 to 70 with acute or convalescent COVID-19.

The rearrangement joins TRBV27 to TRBJ1-5, with TRBD1 matching over 7 bases. Losses at the gene ends were 3 bases for V and 5 bases for J; bases not matched to a gene: 1. Germline-derived CDR1 and CDR2 are MNHEY and SMNVEV (reference sequence). The CDR3 runs to 13 residues. The CDR3 DNA is TGTGCCAGCAGTTTCCAGGGGGATCAGCCCCAGCATTTT. The encoded protein is CASSFQGDQPQHF.

The chain is built from TRBV7-8 and TRBJ2-7; tentatively, D is TRBD2 (5 bases). Germline lookup yields CDR1 SGHVS and CDR2 FQNEAQ. The CDR3 consists of 16 residues. The ends were cut back, 5 bases at V and 3 bases at J, with 20 bases in the middle. The CDR3 reads CASSRALAGRFYEQYF. Here the CDR3 DNA reads TGTGCCAGCAGCCGTGCGCTAGCCGGTCGGTTCTACGAGCAGTACTTC. The variable domain in full, completed from reference TRBV7-8 and TRBJ2-7, reads GAGVSQSPRYKVAKRGQDVALRCDPISGHVSLFWYQQALGQGPEFLTYFQNEAQLDKSGLPSDRFFAERPEGSVSTLKIQRTQQEDSAVYLCASSRALAGRFYEQYFGPGTRLTVT.

The chain joins TRBV2 to TRBJ1-1; 9 bases fit TRBD1. The CDR3 loop spans 15 amino acids. The germline CDR1 and CDR2 sequences are SNHLY and FYNNEI. Trimming cost V 8 bases and J 2 bases; bases outside gene matches: 9. The DNA of the CDR3 is TGTGCCAGCCCCCGGGGGGACAGGGACAACACTGAAGCTTTCTTT. It is translated as CASPRGDRDNTEAFF.

The V and J genes are TRBV5-5 and TRBJ2-3, with a tentative D call TRBD2 (6 bases). CDR1 and CDR2 (germline): SGHKS, YYEKEE (reference sequence). This CDR3 comprises 18 residues. V was trimmed by 0 bases and J by 0 bases, leaving 17 bases between them. The CDR3 spells CASSLAVGTGVSTDTQYF. The DNA of the CDR3 is TGTGCCAGCAGCTTGGCCGTTGGAACGGGAGTAAGCACAGATACGCAGTATTTT.

This sequence joins TRBV18 and TRBJ1-6; a possible D gene is TRBD1 (5 bases). The germline V and J ends were trimmed by 4 bases and 7 bases, with 11 bases remaining between them. CDR1 is KGHSH and CDR2 is LQKENI in the germline V gene. This CDR3 is built from 14 residues. The CDR3 here is CASSRNGGNSPLHF. Here the CDR3 DNA reads TGTGCCAGCTCACGGAACGGGGGGAATTCACCCCTCCACTTT.

This clone has more than one count but fewer than ten. The chain's CDR3 is CAWVLQGGTEAFF. As DNA, the CDR3 is TGTGCCTGGGTGCTCCAGGGTGGTACTGAAGCTTTCTTT. The chain couples TRBV30 to TRBJ1-1, with D perhaps matching TRBD1 (5 bases). This CDR3 is built from 13 residues. V was pared by 5 bases and J by 5 bases, with 15 bases between. The germline gives CDR1 GTSNPN, CDR2 SVGIG (reference sequence).

The rearrangement joins TRBV4-1 to TRBJ1-5; D is undetermined. There are 14 residues in the CDR3. Per the germline V gene, CDR1 is MGHRA and CDR2 is YSYEKL. V was pared by 0 bases and J by 6 bases, with 9 bases between. Written as DNA, the CDR3 is TGCGCCAGCAGCCAAGAGGCTGCGGGTCAGCCCCAGCATTTT. It is translated as CASSQEAAGQPQHF.

The V and J genes are TRBV30 and TRBJ1-2; 9 bases are shared with TRBD1. Germline V lookup: CDR1 GTSNPN, CDR2 SVGIG (reference sequence). V lost 8 bases to trimming and J lost 1 base; unmatched junction nucleotides: 5. This CDR3 contains 13 residues. CDR3 amino acids: CAGHRGLNYGYTF. CDR3 nucleotide sequence: TGTGCCGGACACAGGGGGCTTAACTATGGCTACACCTTC. Supplemented by reference TRBV30 and TRBJ1-2, the full variable domain reads SQTIHQWPATLVQPVGSPLSLECTVEGTSNPNLYWYRQAAGRGLQLLFYSVGIGQISSEVPQNLSASRPQDRQFILSSKKLLLSDSGFYLCAGHRGLNYGYTFGSGTRLTVV.

The V gene is TRBV6-6, the J gene TRBJ2-1, with 8 bases matching TRBD2. This CDR3 has 19 residues. CDR1 MNHNY and CDR2 SVGAGI come from the germline V gene (reference sequence). Trimming removed 5 bases from V and 0 bases from J; junction bases left unmatched: 15. The CDR3 spells CASSPRLSGSTSSYNEQFF. The CDR3 DNA reads as TGTGCCAGCAGTCCTCGACTAAGCGGGAGTACCAGCTCCTACAATGAGCAGTTCTTC.

The rearrangement joins TRBV19 to TRBJ2-7, with 7 bases identical to TRBD1. CDR3 length: 14 amino acids. In germline, CDR1 is LNHDA, CDR2 SQIVND (reference sequence). The ends lost 4 bases at V and 1 base at J; junction bases unmatched: 4. The CDR3 spells CASSTPGQSYEQYF. CDR3 nucleotide sequence: TGTGCCAGTAGTACACCGGGACAGTCCTACGAGCAGTACTTC.

In its sample, this clone was seen once. V and J are TRBV28 and TRBJ2-3, with D unresolved. The germline V gene encodes CDR1 MDHEN and CDR2 SYDVKM. There are 13 residues in the CDR3. Trimming took 5 bases from V and 7 from J, leaving 13 bases between them. This chain's CDR3 is CASSPLLTHTQYF. Here the CDR3 DNA reads TGTGCCAGCAGTCCACTACTAACTCATACGCAGTATTTT.

The genes are TRBV19 and TRBJ1-1, with D tentatively TRBD1 (5 bases). CDR1 is LNHDA, CDR2 SQIVND, per germline (reference sequence). The CDR3 is 15 amino acids. Trimming stripped 6 bases from V and 3 bases from J, with 17 bases between. CDR3 coding DNA: TGTGCCAGTAGACACCGGGGGGGAATGGACACTGAAGCTTTCTTT. Residues: CASRHRGGMDTEAFF.

The chain has TRBV5-4 and TRBJ1-4; D is undetermined. The CDR3 extends over 15 amino acids. Trimming cost V 3 bases and J 4 bases, with 13 bases left between them. CDR1 and CDR2 from the germline V gene are SGHNT and YYREEE (reference sequence). CDR3 DNA sequence: TGTGCCAGCAGCTCCGGAGGTAACATTAATGAAAAACTGTTTTTT. Amino acid sequence: CASSSGGNINEKLFF.

The V call is TRBV24-1, the J call TRBJ1-5; D is ambiguous. Trimming stripped 2 bases from V and 7 bases from J, with 11 bases between. The CDR3 loop spans 14 amino acids. CDR1 and CDR2 (germline): KGHDR, SFDVKD. DNA of the CDR3: TGTGCCACCAGTGATTCAGGTTTCGGACAGCCCCAGCATTTT. Translated: CATSDSGFGQPQHF.

The V gene is TRBV13, the J gene TRBJ2-1; TRBD2 agrees at 8 bases. With 5 bases clipped from V and 8 bases from J, the junction kept 8 bases outside the gene matches. This CDR3 has 14 amino acids. Germline V gene lookup returns CDR1 PRHDT and CDR2 FYEKMQ (reference sequence). The DNA of the CDR3 is TGTGCCAGCAGCACAGGAGGACTAGCCTATGAGCAGTTCTTC. This gives the protein CASSTGGLAYEQFF.

There are a few counts of this clone. The V call is TRBV19, the J call TRBJ1-1; D gene unclear. V was shortened by 7 bases and J by 5 bases, with 11 bases between the two germline ends. The germline V gene encodes CDR1 LNHDA and CDR2 SQIVND (reference sequence). The CDR3 is 12 amino acids. CDR3 in amino acids: CASTLGGTEAFF. The CDR3 DNA is TGTGCCAGTACCCTCGGCGGGACTGAAGCTTTCTTT.

This chain connects TRBV6-5 to TRBJ1-6; TRBD1 is a possible D gene (6 bases). V gave up 5 bases and J gave up 2 bases, with 10 bases separating them. Germline V gene sequence: CDR1 MNHEY, CDR2 SVGAGI. The CDR3 consists of 15 residues. The chain's CDR3 is CASSPQGPYNSPLHF. CDR3 nucleotides: TGTGCCAGCAGTCCACAGGGTCCCTATAATTCACCCCTCCACTTT.

This clone was observed a single time. The chain couples TRBV29-1 to TRBJ1-1; 10 nucleotides line up with TRBD1. This CDR3 has 15 residues. The V gene end was trimmed by 4 bases and the J gene end by 6 bases; junction bases not matched to a gene: 11. Germline assignment: CDR1 SQVTM and CDR2 ANQGSEA. The CDR3 DNA reads as TGCAGCGTTGGACAGGGGGCTCGGGGGGACGCTGAAGCTTTCTTT. It yields the protein CSVGQGARGDAEAFF.

Comments on this clone: The same CDR3 is also encoded by other DNA sequences in this sample. The CDR3 sequence: CASSLQGPYNEQFF. DNA for the CDR3: TGTGCCAGCAGCCTACAGGGGCCCTACAATGAGCAGTTCTTC. The chain joins TRBV6-6 to TRBJ2-1, with 7 bases aligning to TRBD1. The CDR3 spans 14 residues. With 6 bases clipped from V and 2 bases from J, the junction kept 4 bases outside the gene matches. Germline CDR1 and CDR2: MNHNY and SVGAGI (reference sequence).